The source of this TCR beta chain is a study of blood T cell repertoires in COVID-19. Turning to the study itself: The United States, Italy and Spain provided the acute and convalescent COVID-19 samples. Sample material is recorded as cDNA or gDNA derived from T cells, B-cell-depleted T cells, or PBMCs.

Looked up from germline, CDR1 is SGHRS and CDR2 is YFSETQ. V gave up 0 bases and J gave up 6 bases, with 10 bases separating them. This CDR3 region has 15 residues. In the original analysis: For nucleated cells, counts were estimated from reference gene primer amplification. Assay used: immunoSEQ multiplex PCR; TCRdb lists only in-frame clones, some missing. V and J calls and clone size are as listed in that table; D and trimming were resolved from the DNA. Here the sample spans about 68,000 clones, 75% to 90% being singletons. This chain connects TRBV5-1 to TRBJ1-6; D is unresolved. This TCR came from a man aged 25-40 years with acute or convalescent COVID-19. The specimen was peripheral blood. The CDR3 nucleotides are TGCGCCAGCAGCTTGGGCGCTACGGGTAATTCACCCCTCCACTTT. Protein: CASSLGATGNSPLHF. Variable domain in full (rest from reference TRBV5-1 and TRBJ1-6): KAGVTQTPRYLIKTRGQQVTLSCSPISGHRSVSWYQQTPGQGLQFLFEYFSETQRNKGNFPGRFSGRQFSNSRSEMNVSTLELGDSALYLCASSLGATGNSPLHFGNGTRLTVT.